A single sample gave rise to the 29 T cell receptor beta chains below, sequenced in a study of PD-1 blockade in mismatch repair-deficient tumors. No antigen is known for these receptors. As for time point: approximately 9-day in vitro stimulation with candidate neoantigen peptide 3. The table came from immunoSEQ multiplex PCR; TCRdb's copy has only in-frame clones and leaves some out. The table has approximately 9,000 clones, 75% to 95% seen once. The material sequenced was cells cultured in vitro, taken from a patient treated with pembrolizumab. Receptor source: an adult with mismatch repair-deficient cancer.

Regarding this clone: The junction differs from germline at one of its ends, possibly a read error. The V call is TRBV7-7, the J call TRBJ2-5, with a tentative D call TRBD1 (7 bases). Germline CDR1 reads SSHAT; CDR2 reads FNYEAQ (reference sequence). This CDR3 contains 15 residues. The CDR3 sequence: CASSFNLRGEETQYF. The CDR3, as DNA: TGTGCTAGCAGCTTCAACCTCAGGGGGGAAGAGACCCAGTACTTC.

This rearrangement joins TRBV30 to TRBJ2-2; unclear D gene. V was trimmed by 0 bases and J by 6 bases, leaving 2 bases between them. The length of the CDR3 is 11 residues. Per germline, CDR1 GTSNPN and CDR2 SVGIG (reference sequence). The CDR3 loop reads CAWSVPGELFF. The CDR3 DNA reads TGTGCCTGGAGTGTACCCGGGGAGCTGTTTTTT.

The V and J genes are TRBV7-9 and TRBJ2-7; a weak D match, TRBD2 (6 bases). V shed 2 bases and J shed 3 bases, with 11 bases lying between them. Per germline, CDR1 SEHNR and CDR2 FQNEAQ (reference sequence). This CDR3 is built from 14 residues. The CDR3 sequence: CASSLYGRNYEQYF. The CDR3 region has the DNA TGTGCCAGCAGCTTATACGGGAGAAACTACGAGCAGTACTTC.

This clone was detected only once. CDR3 sequence reads: CASSQLGQGQPQHF. DNA of the CDR3: TGTGCCAGCAGCCAGTTAGGACAGGGCCAGCCCCAGCATTTT. The chain recombines TRBV4-2 with TRBJ1-5; TRBD1 matches 8 bases. Trimming took 3 bases from V and 7 from J; bases not matched to a gene: 5. Germline V gene sequence: CDR1 LGHNA, CDR2 YNFKEQ. The CDR3 has 14 residues.

This rearrangement joins TRBV29-1 to TRBJ1-5, with D tentatively TRBD1 (6 bases). Germline V gene sequence: CDR1 SQVTM, CDR2 ANQGSEA. Between the trimmed V and J ends, which lost 8 bases and 5 bases, there was a span of 19 bases. The CDR3 length is 14 residues. The CDR3 DNA follows: TGCAGCTTCTTAGGGGGGGCTGACGATCAGCCCCAGCATTTT. It yields the protein CSFLGGADDQPQHF.

V gene TRBV11-3 combines with J gene TRBJ2-7; unclear D gene. Trimming cost V 3 bases and J 0 bases, with 12 bases left between them. Germline assignment: CDR1 SGHNT and CDR2 YENEEA. This CDR3 is built from 15 residues. The CDR3 DNA reads as TGTGCCAGCAGCTTGGGCGTTAGTTCCTCCTACGAGCAGTACTTC. Translating gives CASSLGVSSSYEQYF.

This sequence joins TRBV18 and TRBJ2-1, with unresolved D. Germline assignment: CDR1 KGHSH and CDR2 LQKENI. Trimming removed 1 base at V and 5 bases at J, with 12 bases between. This CDR3 has 15 amino acids. The CDR3 nucleotides read TGTGCCAGCTCACCACGTCAGGTTAGGAACAATGAGCAGTTCTTC. Its protein is CASSPRQVRNNEQFF.

V is TRBV2 and J is TRBJ1-5, with 8 bases identical to TRBD1. The CDR3 has 16 amino acids. Per germline, CDR1 SNHLY and CDR2 FYNNEI. J lost 4 bases, V lost 4 bases, and 9 bases had no gene match. The CDR3 nucleotides are TGTGCCAGCAGTGGACCAGGGGGCCCTAGAAATCAGCCCCAGCATTTT. It encodes CASSGPGGPRNQPQHF.

The gene calls are TRBV28 and TRBJ2-5; the D is unclear. The germline V gene has CDR1 MDHEN and CDR2 SYDVKM. The CDR3 sequence is 10 residues long. The germline V and J ends were trimmed by 6 bases and 5 bases, with 4 bases remaining between them. For the CDR3, the DNA is TGTGCCAGCAGCGGTGAGACCCAGTACTTC. Residues: CASSGETQYF. The whole variable domain, filled in from reference TRBV28 and TRBJ2-5, reads DVKVTQSSRYLVKRTGEKVFLECVQDMDHENMFWYRQDPGLGLRLIYFSYDVKMKEKGDIPEGYSVSREKKERFSLILESASTNQTSMYLCASSGETQYFGPGTRLLVL.

The CDR3 region is CASSLPRRLADNTGELFF. The CDR3 nucleotides read TGTGCCAGCAGCTTACCCCGTCGGCTAGCGGATAACACCGGGGAGCTGTTTTTT. The chain couples TRBV7-2 to TRBJ2-2; TRBD2 matches at 7 bases. V was clipped by 2 bases and J by 2 bases; unmatched bases: 11. Germline V gene data show CDR1 as SGHTA and CDR2 as FQGNSA. The CDR3 runs to 18 residues.

The CDR3 is CASSWTGFSYEQYF. DNA for the CDR3: TGTGCCAGCAGTTGGACAGGGTTTTCCTACGAGCAGTACTTC. This rearrangement joins TRBV6-1 to TRBJ2-5; 8 bases agree with TRBD1. The J call is uncertain, as TRBJ2-7 better fits the DNA end. The germline V gene has CDR1 MNHNS and CDR2 SASEGT. The CDR3 covers 14 residues.

This chain connects TRBV7-3 to TRBJ1-2; D call uncertain. This CDR3 has 18 residues. Germline CDR1 is SGHTA and CDR2 is FQGTGA. The ends were cut back, 2 bases at V and 0 bases at J, with 19 bases in the middle. In DNA form, the CDR3 reads TGTGCCAGCAGCTTACAAAGGAAGCGGAGAGAAGCTAACTATGGCTACACCTTC. Protein sequence: CASSLQRKRREANYGYTF.

The CDR3 coding sequence is TGTGCCAGCAGCTTACATCCCGGCACTAGGGGCACAGATACGCAGTATTTT. Translated: CASSLHPGTRGTDTQYF. This chain links TRBV7-3 with TRBJ2-3; D might be TRBD2 (5 bases). This CDR3 spans 17 amino acids. Germline CDR1 is SGHTA and CDR2 is FQGTGA. V lost 2 bases, J lost 1 base, and 16 bases lay in between.

The V call is TRBV9, the J call TRBJ2-7, with 9 nucleotides matching TRBD2. V lost 4 bases and J lost 5; bases outside the gene matches: 10. Germline loops: CDR1 SGDLS, CDR2 YYNGEE. CDR3 length equals 15 residues. CDR3 coding DNA: TGTGCCAGCAGCACCGCGGGAGGGGGCTTCCACGAGCAGTACTTC. Translating gives CASSTAGGGFHEQYF.

The chain uses TRBV5-8 and TRBJ2-2; D call uncertain. Trimming took off 0 bases at V and 6 bases at J, with 9 bases between the two ends. The CDR3 has 14 residues. Germline V gives CDR1 SGHTS, CDR2 YDEGEE. In DNA, the CDR3 is TGTGCCAGCAGCTTGGTTGGCGGACCCGGGGAGCTGTTTTTT. Its translation is CASSLVGGPGELFF.

The genes are TRBV6-6 and TRBJ1-3; 9 bases fit TRBD1. V dropped 6 bases and J dropped 3; count of bases not matched to a gene: 6. Per germline, CDR1 MNHNY and CDR2 SVGAGI (reference sequence). This CDR3 contains 15 residues. In DNA form, the CDR3 reads TGTGCCAGCAGCCAGAGGACAGGGGATGGAAACACCATATATTTT. Translation: CASSQRTGDGNTIYF.

The chain links TRBV6-1 to TRBJ2-1; 7 nucleotides line up with TRBD2. Germline V lookup: CDR1 MNHNS, CDR2 SASEGT. The trim removed 5 bases at V and 6 bases at J, leaving 7 bases unmatched. CDR3 length equals 14 residues. The CDR3 loop is CASSSGLPPNEQFF. The CDR3 nucleotides read TGTGCCAGCAGTTCGGGACTACCTCCCAATGAGCAGTTCTTC.

The rearrangement links TRBV7-7 to TRBJ2-7; possibly TRBD1 for D (6 bases). The CDR3 has 16 residues. The germline CDR1 and CDR2 sequences are SSHAT and FNYEAQ (reference sequence). The ends were cut back, 0 bases at V and 0 bases at J, with 12 bases in the middle. CDR3 region: CASSLARTDSSYEQYF. DNA for the CDR3: TGTGCCAGCAGCTTAGCTAGGACAGACAGCTCCTACGAGCAGTACTTC.

The chain carries TRBV27 and TRBJ2-1; 9 bases are a match to TRBD1. CDR3 length equals 15 residues. Germline CDR1 is MNHEY and CDR2 is SMNVEV (reference sequence). J gave up 7 bases and V 6 bases, and 10 bases lay outside the gene matches. CDR3 in amino acids: CASRIRQGGLNEQFF. CDR3 DNA sequence: TGTGCCAGCAGAATCCGACAGGGGGGTCTAAATGAGCAGTTCTTC.

The chain uses TRBV27 and TRBJ2-2, with a weak D call TRBD1 (6 bases). Per the germline V gene, CDR1 is MNHEY and CDR2 is SMNVEV (reference sequence). V shed 10 bases and J shed 1 base, with 19 bases lying between them. This CDR3 is built from 16 residues. In nucleotides, the CDR3 is TGTGCCACCCTATCCCAGGGGCCAGGGAACACCGGGGAGCTGTTTTTT. Translating it yields CATLSQGPGNTGELFF.

This clone was found a few times. The chain recombines TRBV29-1 with TRBJ1-2, with D uncertain. This CDR3 is built from 13 residues. Trimming left V 7 bases short and J 6 bases short, with 18 bases between. Germline V gene data show CDR1 as SQVTM and CDR2 as ANQGSEA. The CDR3 bases are TGCAGCGCGTTAGGCGGCAGCGTGAATGGCTACACCTTC. Encoded protein: CSALGGSVNGYTF.

The J gene is TRBJ2-3, the V gene TRBV30; 7 nucleotides line up with TRBD2. This CDR3 has 15 residues. Germline lookup yields CDR1 GTSNPN and CDR2 SVGIG (reference sequence). V dropped 1 base and J dropped 4; count of bases not matched to a gene: 8. CDR3 region: CAWSGTSLISDTQYF. CDR3 nucleotides: TGTGCCTGGAGTGGGACTAGTTTGATCTCAGATACGCAGTATTTT.

V and J are TRBV6-6 and TRBJ1-5; D not resolved. This CDR3 is 13 amino acids long. CDR1 MNHNY and CDR2 SVGAGI come from the germline V gene (reference sequence). Trimming removed 4 bases at V and 1 base at J, with 5 bases between. In nucleotides, the CDR3 is TGTGCCAGCAGTTTCGGAAGCAATCAGCCCCAGCATTTT. This sequence encodes CASSFGSNQPQHF.

This chain uses TRBV7-9 with TRBJ2-2, with 13 bases identical to TRBD2. V lost 5 bases, J lost 8 bases, and 8 bases stayed unmatched. CDR3 length: 16 amino acids. Germline-derived CDR1 and CDR2 are SEHNR and FQNEAQ (reference sequence). DNA for the CDR3: TGTGCCAGCAGCGTACTAGCGGGAGGGCCGTATGGGGAGCTGTTTTTT. The encoded protein is CASSVLAGGPYGELFF. Full variable domain (remainder filled in from reference TRBV7-9 and TRBJ2-2): DTGVSQNPRHKITKRGQNVTFRCDPISEHNRLYWYRQTLGQGPEFLTYFQNEAQLEKSRLLSDRFSAERPKGSFSTLEIQRTEQGDSAMYLCASSVLAGGPYGELFFGEGSRLTVL.

This chain links TRBV15 with TRBJ1-3; no clear D gene. With 0 bases removed from V and 4 bases from J, the gap between germline ends came to 10 bases. Germline CDR1 LNHNV, CDR2 YYDKDF (reference sequence). The CDR3 sequence is 15 residues long. CDR3 nucleotides: TGTGCCACCAGCAGAGATCTGGGGTACGGAAACACCATATATTTT. It is translated as CATSRDLGYGNTIYF. Combining the CDR3 with reference TRBV15 and TRBJ1-3 gives the whole variable domain DAMVIQNPRYQVTQFGKPVTLSCSQTLNHNVMYWYQQKSSQAPKLLFHYYDKDFNNEADTPDNFQSRRPNTSFCFLDIRSPGLGDTAMYLCATSRDLGYGNTIYFGEGSWLTVV.

V gene TRBV28 combines with J gene TRBJ2-5; 8 bases align to TRBD1. Germline V gene sequence: CDR1 MDHEN, CDR2 SYDVKM. The trim removed 5 bases at V and 4 bases at J, leaving 6 bases unmatched. The CDR3 length is 14 residues. The CDR3 region is CASSRPTGAETQYF. The CDR3 DNA reads as TGTGCCAGCAGTCGACCGACAGGGGCAGAGACCCAGTACTTC.

The V and J genes are TRBV18 and TRBJ1-5, with 9 bases matching TRBD1. V was clipped by 1 base and J by 4 bases; unmatched bases: 2. Germline CDR1 and CDR2: KGHSH and LQKENI. CDR3 length: 15 amino acids. The CDR3 here is CASSPLGTGNQPQHF. Written as DNA, the CDR3 is TGTGCCAGCTCACCACTCGGGACAGGGAATCAGCCCCAGCATTTT.

CDR3 nucleotide sequence: TGTGCCAGCAGCGCCCGGGGAGGACTAGCGGGATTCCCAGATACGCAGTATTTT. Residues: CASSARGGLAGFPDTQYF. This chain joins TRBV9 and TRBJ2-3; TRBD2 matches at 12 bases. Trimming cost V 3 bases and J 4 bases; bases outside gene matches: 12. Germline CDR1 and CDR2: SGDLS and YYNGEE. CDR3 size: 18 residues.

V is TRBV18 and J is TRBJ2-3; TRBD2 matches 8 bases. Germline V CDR1 and CDR2: KGHSH, LQKENI. CDR3 length: 16 amino acids. The ends lost 3 bases at V and 2 bases at J; junction bases unmatched: 7. The CDR3 region is CASSPSTSGYTDTQYF. The CDR3 bases are TGTGCCAGCTCACCTTCTACTAGCGGATACACAGATACGCAGTATTTT.